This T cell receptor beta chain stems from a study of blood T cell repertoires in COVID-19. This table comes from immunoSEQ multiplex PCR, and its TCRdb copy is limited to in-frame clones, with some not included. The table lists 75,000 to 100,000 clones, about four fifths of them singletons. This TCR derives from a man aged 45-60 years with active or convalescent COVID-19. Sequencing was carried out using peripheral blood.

CDR3 coding DNA: TGTGCCAGCAGCTTAGGAGGGTCTGACTATGGCTACACCTTC. Encoded protein: CASSLGGSDYGYTF. The genes are TRBV7-9 and TRBJ1-2; no reliable D call. Germline CDR1 and CDR2: SEHNR and FQNEAQ (reference sequence). V was clipped by 1 base and J by 3 bases, with 9 bases between them. The CDR3 totals 14 residues. Full variable domain (rest looked up from reference TRBV7-9 and TRBJ1-2): DTGVSQNPRHKITKRGQNVTFRCDPISEHNRLYWYRQTLGQGPEFLTYFQNEAQLEKSRLLSDRFSAERPKGSFSTLEIQRTEQGDSAMYLCASSLGGSDYGYTFGSGTRLTVV.